This TCR beta chain was found in a study of monozygotic twins with inflammatory bowel disease. TCRdb re-called the 5' RACE reads; every CDR3 protein appears as one record, without DNA. Across approximately 140,000 distinct CDR3 sequences, the top ten clones capture 2% to 2.5% of the sample. The CDR3 runs 13 residues. Germline values: CDR1 MNHEY, CDR2 SVGEGT. J is TRBJ1-1 and V is TRBV6-2 or TRBV6-3; TCRdb's D gene call, TRBD1, goes unchecked for lack of DNA. The sequenced sample was blood. The receptor's source is a human donor with ulcerative colitis or Crohn's disease, or a healthy co-twin of an affected twin (not recorded which). CDR3 in amino acids: CASSYQGVSGAFF.